These 8 T cell receptor beta chains share one sample of origin, sequenced in a study of identical twins. TCRdb used MiXCR to reprocess the 5' RACE reads, holding one entry per CDR3 protein. This table holds approximately 630,000 distinct CDR3 sequences, roughly 7.1% found once. The sample was also reused in another study, on yellow fever vaccine responses in identical twins.

Sequencing was performed on PBMCs. The receptors come from a woman aged 18-29 years in good health.

The V gene is TRBV11-2, the J gene TRBJ2-2; 10 bases are shared with TRBD2. Looked up from germline, CDR1 is SGHAT and CDR2 is FQNNGV. This CDR3 is built from 15 residues. The trim removed 5 bases at V and 7 bases at J, leaving 7 bases unmatched. CDR3 in DNA: TGTGCCAGCAGCATTAGCGGGGGGTTTAACGGGGAGCTGTTTTTT. Its translation is CASSISGGFNGELFF.

There are a few counts of this clonotype. The V and J genes are TRBV29-1 and TRBJ2-3, with D perhaps TRBD2 (6 bases). Germline V gene data show CDR1 as SQVTM and CDR2 as ANQGSEA. The V end lost 2 bases, the J end lost 1 base, and 13 bases lay between the germline ends. CDR3 size: 15 residues. The CDR3 is CSVERLREGTDTQYF. CDR3 sequence (DNA): TGCAGCGTTGAAAGGCTGCGGGAAGGCACAGATACGCAGTATTTT.

There are a few counts of this clonotype. The rearrangement uses TRBV6-2 or TRBV6-3 and TRBJ2-6; 10 bases fit TRBD1. V lost 6 bases, J lost 2 bases, and 13 bases stayed unmatched. The CDR3 length is 19 residues. Germline V gene data show CDR1 as MNHEY and CDR2 as SVGEGT. The CDR3 coding sequence is TGTGCCAGCAGCCGATCCGGGACAGGGGTTCGGGCTGGGGCCAACGTCCTGACTTTC. It yields the protein CASSRSGTGVRAGANVLTF.

In this sample, this clonotype turned up a few times. The gene calls are TRBV29-1 and TRBJ2-7; D may be TRBD1 (6 bases). The CDR3 runs 12 residues. Germline V gene data show CDR1 as SQVTM and CDR2 as ANQGSEA. The V end lost 7 bases, the J end lost 4 bases, and 14 bases lay between the germline ends. CDR3 DNA: TGCAGCGCCCGGACAGATAATTACGAGCAGTACTTC. This translates into CSARTDNYEQYF.

V gene TRBV12-3 or TRBV12-4 combines with J gene TRBJ2-3; D ambiguous. CDR3 length: 15 residues. V lost 3 bases and J 0 bases, leaving 10 bases between the germline ends. CDR3 loop: CASSLDLTSTDTQYF. The CDR3, as DNA: TGTGCCAGCAGTTTGGATCTGACTAGCACAGATACGCAGTATTTT.

J is TRBJ2-2 and V is TRBV7-6; D unresolved. Germline CDR1 reads SGHVS; CDR2 reads FNYEAQ. The V gene lost 4 bases and the J gene lost 4 bases, with 10 bases spanning the gap. This CDR3 is built from 14 residues. CDR3 in DNA: TGTGCCAGCAGCTCCCGGACGGTCACCGGGGAGCTGTTTTTT. This translates into CASSSRTVTGELFF.

This clonotype has a handful of counts. V and J are TRBV6-5 and TRBJ1-1; TRBD1 matches 7 bases. The V gene's germline CDR1 is MNHEY and CDR2 SVGAGI. V shed 4 bases and J 6 bases; nucleotides not matched to a gene: 14. The CDR3 has 16 amino acids. The CDR3 DNA sequence: TGTGCCAGCAGTTCGTACTTTTACAGGGGAGTAGCTGAAGCTTTCTTT. Translation: CASSSYFYRGVAEAFF.

This clonotype has just a few counts. The chain recombines TRBV7-2 with TRBJ2-3; TRBD2 matches at 7 bases. The CDR3 extends over 13 amino acids. J lost 2 bases, V lost 6 bases, and 2 bases had no gene match. Germline CDR1 SGHTA, CDR2 FQGNSA. CDR3 sequence: CASRGLTTDTQYF. CDR3 sequence (DNA): TGTGCCAGCAGGGGACTAACCACAGATACGCAGTATTTT.